This paragraph reports one T cell receptor (beta chain). Its antigen is as yet unknown. These data come from a study of cytomegalovirus exposure and HLA in healthy donors. Whole-study results and caveats: Among TCR beta chains, those listed as cytomegalovirus-associated numbered about 160. A few chains linked to CMV were shown in vitro to be specific for CMV antigens.

PCR used 60 Vbeta primers and 13 Jbeta primers. Only in-frame clones appear in the TCRdb table, and some are missing; sequencing was by immunoSEQ multiplex PCR. The table has some 180,000 clones, approximately 86% seen once; the top ten hold around 0.99%. CDR1 is SGHRS and CDR2 is YFSETQ in the germline V gene. The CDR3 loop spans 12 amino acids. Trimming pared 6 bases from V and 11 bases from J, leaving 17 bases between. Sequenced material: PBMCs. The V and J genes are TRBV5-1 and TRBJ1-1; D is ambiguous. The TCR was taken from a boy between 2 and 10 years old in good health and CMV-seronegative. CDR3 protein: CASTPLRLRAFF. As DNA, the CDR3 is TGCGCCAGCACCCCTCTCCGACTAAGGGCTTTCTTT.